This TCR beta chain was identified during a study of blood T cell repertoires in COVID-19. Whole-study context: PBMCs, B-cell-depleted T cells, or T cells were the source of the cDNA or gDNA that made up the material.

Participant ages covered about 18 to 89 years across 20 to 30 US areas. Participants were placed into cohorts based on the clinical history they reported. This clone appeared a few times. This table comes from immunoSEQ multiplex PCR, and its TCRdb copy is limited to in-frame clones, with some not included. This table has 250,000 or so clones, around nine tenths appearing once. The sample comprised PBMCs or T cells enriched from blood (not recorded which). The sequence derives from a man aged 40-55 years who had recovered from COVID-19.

The CDR3 is CASSLGQAGQETQYF. The CDR3 DNA follows: TGTGCCAGCAGCTTGGGACAGGCTGGCCAAGAGACCCAGTACTTC. This chain connects TRBV5-8 to TRBJ2-5; possibly TRBD1 for D (6 bases). CDR1 is SGHTS, CDR2 YDEGEE, per germline. The CDR3 extends over 15 amino acids. Trimming removed 0 bases at V and 1 base at J, with 10 bases between.